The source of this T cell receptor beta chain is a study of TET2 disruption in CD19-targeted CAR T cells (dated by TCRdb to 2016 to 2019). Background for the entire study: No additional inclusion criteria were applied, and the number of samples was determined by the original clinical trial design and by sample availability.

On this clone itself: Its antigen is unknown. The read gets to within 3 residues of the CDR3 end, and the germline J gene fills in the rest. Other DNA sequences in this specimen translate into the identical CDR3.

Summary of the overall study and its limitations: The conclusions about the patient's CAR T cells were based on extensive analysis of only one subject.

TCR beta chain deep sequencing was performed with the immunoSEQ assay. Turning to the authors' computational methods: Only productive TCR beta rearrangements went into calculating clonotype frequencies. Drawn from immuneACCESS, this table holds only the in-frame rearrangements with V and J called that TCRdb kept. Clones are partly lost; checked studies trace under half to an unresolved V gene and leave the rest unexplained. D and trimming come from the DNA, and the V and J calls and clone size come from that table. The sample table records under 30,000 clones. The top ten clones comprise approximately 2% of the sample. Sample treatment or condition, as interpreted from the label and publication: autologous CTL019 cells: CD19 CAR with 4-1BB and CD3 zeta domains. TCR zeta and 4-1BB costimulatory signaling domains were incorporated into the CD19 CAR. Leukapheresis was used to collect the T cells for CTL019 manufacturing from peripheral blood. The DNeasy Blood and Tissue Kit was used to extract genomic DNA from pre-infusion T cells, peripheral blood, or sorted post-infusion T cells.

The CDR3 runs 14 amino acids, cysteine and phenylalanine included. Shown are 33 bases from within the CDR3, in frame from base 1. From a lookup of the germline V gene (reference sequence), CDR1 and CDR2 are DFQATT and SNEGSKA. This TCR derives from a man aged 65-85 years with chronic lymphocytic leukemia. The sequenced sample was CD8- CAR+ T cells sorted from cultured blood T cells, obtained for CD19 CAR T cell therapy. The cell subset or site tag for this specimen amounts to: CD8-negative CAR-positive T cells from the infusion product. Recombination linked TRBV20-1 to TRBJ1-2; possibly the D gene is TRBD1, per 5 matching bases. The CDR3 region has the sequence CSARDRGASRGYTF. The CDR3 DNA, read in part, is TGCAGTGCTAGAGATCGAGGGGCTAGTCGCGGT.